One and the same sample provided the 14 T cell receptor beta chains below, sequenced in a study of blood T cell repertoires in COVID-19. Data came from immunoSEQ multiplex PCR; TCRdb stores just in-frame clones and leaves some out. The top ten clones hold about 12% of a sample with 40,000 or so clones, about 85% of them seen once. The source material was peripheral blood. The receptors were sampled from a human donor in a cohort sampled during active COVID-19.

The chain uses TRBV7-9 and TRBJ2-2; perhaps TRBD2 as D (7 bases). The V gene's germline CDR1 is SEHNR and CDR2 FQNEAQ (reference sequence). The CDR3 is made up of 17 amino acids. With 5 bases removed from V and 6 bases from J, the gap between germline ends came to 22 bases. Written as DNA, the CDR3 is TGTGCCAGCAGCCCCAGGGCGGGGGCTCTTGGAGCCGGGGAGCTGTTTTTT. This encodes CASSPRAGALGAGELFF.

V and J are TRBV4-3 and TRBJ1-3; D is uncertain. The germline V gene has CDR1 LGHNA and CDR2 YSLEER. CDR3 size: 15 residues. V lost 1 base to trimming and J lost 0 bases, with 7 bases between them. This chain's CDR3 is CASSQASVSGNTIYF. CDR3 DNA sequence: TGCGCCAGCAGCCAAGCCAGCGTCTCTGGAAACACCATATATTTT.

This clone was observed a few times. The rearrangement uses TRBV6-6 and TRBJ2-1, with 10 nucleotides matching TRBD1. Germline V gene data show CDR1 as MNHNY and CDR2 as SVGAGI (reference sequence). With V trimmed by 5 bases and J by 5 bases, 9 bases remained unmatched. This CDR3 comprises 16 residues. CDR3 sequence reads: CASSRHRDRGNNEQFF. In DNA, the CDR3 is TGTGCCAGCAGTAGGCACCGGGACAGGGGAAACAATGAGCAGTTCTTC.

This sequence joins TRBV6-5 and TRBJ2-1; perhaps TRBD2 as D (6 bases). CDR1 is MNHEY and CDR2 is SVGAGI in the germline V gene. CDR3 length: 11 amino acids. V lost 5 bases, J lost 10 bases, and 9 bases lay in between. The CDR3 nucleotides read TGTGCCAGCAGTAATCGGGGGGAGCAGTTCTTC. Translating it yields CASSNRGEQFF.

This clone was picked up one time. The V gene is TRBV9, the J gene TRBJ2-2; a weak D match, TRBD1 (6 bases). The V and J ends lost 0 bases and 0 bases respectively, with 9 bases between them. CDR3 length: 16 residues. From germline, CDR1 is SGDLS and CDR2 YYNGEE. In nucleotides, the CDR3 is TGTGCCAGCAGCGTAGTTGGGACAACGAACACCGGGGAGCTGTTTTTT. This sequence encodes CASSVVGTTNTGELFF.

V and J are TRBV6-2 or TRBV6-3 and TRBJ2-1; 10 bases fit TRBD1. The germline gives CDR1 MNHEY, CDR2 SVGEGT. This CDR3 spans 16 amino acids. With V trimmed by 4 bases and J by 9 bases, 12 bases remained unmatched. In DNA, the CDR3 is TGTGCCAGCAGTTCTCTCCCGGGACAGGGGTCAACTGAGCAGTTCTTC. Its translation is CASSSLPGQGSTEQFF.

As DNA, the CDR3 is TGTGCCAGCAACGGGGGACAGGGGTACTCTCTTGAAGCTTTCTTT. This encodes CASNGGQGYSLEAFF. V is TRBV28 and J is TRBJ1-1, with 10 bases that match TRBD1. V was clipped by 7 bases and J by 7 bases; unmatched bases: 12. The CDR3 totals 15 residues. Germline V CDR1 and CDR2: MDHEN, SYDVKM. The full variable domain, in which reference TRBV28 and TRBJ1-1 provide the parts outside the CDR3, is DVKVTQSSRYLVKRTGEKVFLECVQDMDHENMFWYRQDPGLGLRLIYFSYDVKMKEKGDIPEGYSVSREKKERFSLILESASTNQTSMYLCASNGGQGYSLEAFFGQGTRLTVV.

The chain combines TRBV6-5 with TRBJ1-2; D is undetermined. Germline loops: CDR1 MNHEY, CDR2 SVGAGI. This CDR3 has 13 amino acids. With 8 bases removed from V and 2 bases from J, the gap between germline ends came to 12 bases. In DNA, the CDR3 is TGTGCCAGCCGAGGGCAACTAAACTATGGCTACACCTTC. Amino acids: CASRGQLNYGYTF.

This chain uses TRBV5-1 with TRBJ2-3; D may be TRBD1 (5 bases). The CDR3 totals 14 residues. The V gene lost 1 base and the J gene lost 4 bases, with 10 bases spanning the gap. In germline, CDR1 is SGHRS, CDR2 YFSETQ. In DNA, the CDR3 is TGCGCCAGCAGCTTGCCCCAGGGTGCAGATACGCAGTATTTT. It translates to CASSLPQGADTQYF.

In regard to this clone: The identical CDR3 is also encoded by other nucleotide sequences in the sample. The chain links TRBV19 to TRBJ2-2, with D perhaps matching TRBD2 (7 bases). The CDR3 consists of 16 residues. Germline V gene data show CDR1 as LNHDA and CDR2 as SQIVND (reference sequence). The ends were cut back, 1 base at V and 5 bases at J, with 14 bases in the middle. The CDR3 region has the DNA TGTGCCAGTAGTATAGGGCGGGGGCAAGGGACCGGGGAGCTGTTTTTT. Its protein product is CASSIGRGQGTGELFF. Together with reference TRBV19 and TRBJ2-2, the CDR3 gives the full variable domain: DGGITQSPKYLFRKEGQNVTLSCEQNLNHDAMYWYRQDPGQGLRLIYYSQIVNDFQKGDIAEGYSVSREKKESFPLTVTSAQKNPTAFYLCASSIGRGQGTGELFFGEGSRLTVL.

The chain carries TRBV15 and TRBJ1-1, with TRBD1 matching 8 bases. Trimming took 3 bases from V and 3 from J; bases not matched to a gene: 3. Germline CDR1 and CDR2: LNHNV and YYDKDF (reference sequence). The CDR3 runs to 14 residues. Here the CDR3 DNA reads TGTGCCACCAGCAGTCCGGACAGGGACACTGAAGCTTTCTTT. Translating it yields CATSSPDRDTEAFF.

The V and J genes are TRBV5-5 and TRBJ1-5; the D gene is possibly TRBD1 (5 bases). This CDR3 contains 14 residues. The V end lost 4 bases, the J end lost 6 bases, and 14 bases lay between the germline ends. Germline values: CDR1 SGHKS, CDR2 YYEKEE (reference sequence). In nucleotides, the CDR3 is TGTGCCAGCAGCCCCACAGGCGGCGCTCAGCCCCAGCATTTT. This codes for CASSPTGGAQPQHF.

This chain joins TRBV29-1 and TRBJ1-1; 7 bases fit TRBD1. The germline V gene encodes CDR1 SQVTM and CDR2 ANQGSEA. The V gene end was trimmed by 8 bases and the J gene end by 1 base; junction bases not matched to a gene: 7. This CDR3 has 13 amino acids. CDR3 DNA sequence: TGCAGCATCAAGGGGGCGCGGAACACTGAAGCTTTCTTT. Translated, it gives CSIKGARNTEAFF.

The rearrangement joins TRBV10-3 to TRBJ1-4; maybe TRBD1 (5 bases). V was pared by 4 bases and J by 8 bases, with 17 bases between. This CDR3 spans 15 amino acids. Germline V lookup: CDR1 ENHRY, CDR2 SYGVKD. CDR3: CAISALGGGREKLFF. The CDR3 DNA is TGTGCCATCAGTGCCCTCGGCGGGGGTCGGGAAAAACTGTTTTTT.